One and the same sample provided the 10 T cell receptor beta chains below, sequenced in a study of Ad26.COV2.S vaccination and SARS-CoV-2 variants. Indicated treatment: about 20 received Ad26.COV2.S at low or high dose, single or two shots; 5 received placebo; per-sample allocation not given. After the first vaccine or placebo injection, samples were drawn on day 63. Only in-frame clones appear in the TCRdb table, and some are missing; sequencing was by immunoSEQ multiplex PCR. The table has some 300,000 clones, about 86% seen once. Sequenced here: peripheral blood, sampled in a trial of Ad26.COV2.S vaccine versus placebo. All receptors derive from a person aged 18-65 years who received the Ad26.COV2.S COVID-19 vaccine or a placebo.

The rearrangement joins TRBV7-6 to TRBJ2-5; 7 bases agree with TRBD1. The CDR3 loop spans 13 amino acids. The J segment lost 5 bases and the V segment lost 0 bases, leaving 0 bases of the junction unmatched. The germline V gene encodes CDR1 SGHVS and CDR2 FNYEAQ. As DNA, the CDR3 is TGTGCCAGCAGCTTAGCCAGGGGGGAGACCCAGTACTTC. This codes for CASSLARGETQYF.

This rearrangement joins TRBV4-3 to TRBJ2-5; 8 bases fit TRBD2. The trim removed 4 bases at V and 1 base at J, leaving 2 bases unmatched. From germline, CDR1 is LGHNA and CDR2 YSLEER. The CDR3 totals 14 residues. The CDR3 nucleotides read TGCGCCAGCAGCCCCGGGGGGGGCCAAGAGACCCAGTACTTC. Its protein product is CASSPGGGQETQYF.

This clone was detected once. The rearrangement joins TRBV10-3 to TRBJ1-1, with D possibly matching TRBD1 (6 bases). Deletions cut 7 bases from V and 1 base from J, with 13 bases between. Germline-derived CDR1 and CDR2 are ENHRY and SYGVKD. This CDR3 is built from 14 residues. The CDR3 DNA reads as TGTGCCATCACCGAAGGGGGGGGGAACACTGAAGCTTTCTTT. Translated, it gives CAITEGGGNTEAFF.

CDR3 loop: CASSYSISEGALGISYGYTF. The CDR3 DNA sequence: TGTGCCAGCAGTTACTCGATTAGCGAGGGGGCGCTTGGGATTTCCTATGGCTACACCTTC. This chain joins TRBV6-2 or TRBV6-3 and TRBJ1-2; 7 positions agree with TRBD1. The length of the CDR3 is 20 residues. Germline CDR1 is MNHEY and CDR2 is SVGEGT. V lost 0 bases, J lost 4 bases, and 20 bases stayed unmatched.

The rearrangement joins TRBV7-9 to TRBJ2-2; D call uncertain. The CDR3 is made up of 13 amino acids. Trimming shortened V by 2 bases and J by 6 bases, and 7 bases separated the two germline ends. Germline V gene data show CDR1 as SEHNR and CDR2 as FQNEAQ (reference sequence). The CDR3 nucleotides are TGTGCCAGCAGCTTACGGGCCCCCGGGGAGCTGTTTTTT. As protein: CASSLRAPGELFF.

CDR3 protein: CAIAWGAGQETQYF. CDR3 sequence (DNA): TGTGCCATCGCCTGGGGGGCGGGACAAGAGACCCAGTACTTC. The gene calls are TRBV10-3 and TRBJ2-5; TRBD1 or TRBD2 may be the D gene (6 bases each). The CDR3 is 14 residues long. V lost 8 bases, J lost 2 bases, and 15 bases lay in between. Germline V lookup: CDR1 ENHRY, CDR2 SYGVKD.

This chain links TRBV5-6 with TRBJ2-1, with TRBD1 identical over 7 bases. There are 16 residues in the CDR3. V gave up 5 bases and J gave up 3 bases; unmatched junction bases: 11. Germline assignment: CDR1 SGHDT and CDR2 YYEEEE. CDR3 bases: TGTGCCAGCAGAAAAAGGGGACAGACCGACTACAATGAGCAGTTCTTC. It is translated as CASRKRGQTDYNEQFF.

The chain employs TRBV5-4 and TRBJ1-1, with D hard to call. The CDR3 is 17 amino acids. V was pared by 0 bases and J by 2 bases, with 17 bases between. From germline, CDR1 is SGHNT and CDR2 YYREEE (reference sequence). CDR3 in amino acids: CASSLAGEAPLNTEAFF. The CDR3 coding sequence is TGTGCCAGCAGCTTGGCCGGGGAGGCCCCGCTTAACACTGAAGCTTTCTTT.

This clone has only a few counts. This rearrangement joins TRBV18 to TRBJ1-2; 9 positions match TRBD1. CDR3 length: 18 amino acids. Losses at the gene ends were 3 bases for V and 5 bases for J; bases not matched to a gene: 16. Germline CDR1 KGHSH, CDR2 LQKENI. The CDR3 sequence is CASSPFYPPGQGGYGYTF. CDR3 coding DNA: TGTGCCAGCTCACCTTTTTACCCTCCGGGACAGGGAGGATATGGCTACACCTTC. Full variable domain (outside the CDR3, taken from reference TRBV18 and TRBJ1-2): NAGVMQNPRHLVRRRGQEARLRCSPMKGHSHVYWYRQLPEEGLKFMVYLQKENIIDESGMPKERFSAEFPKEGPSILRIQQVVRGDSAAYFCASSPFYPPGQGGYGYTFGSGTRLTVV.

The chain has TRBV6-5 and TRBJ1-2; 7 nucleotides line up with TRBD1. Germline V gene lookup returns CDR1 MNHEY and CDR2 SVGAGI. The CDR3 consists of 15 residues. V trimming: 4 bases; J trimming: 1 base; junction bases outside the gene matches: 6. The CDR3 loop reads CASSSWTGFNYGYTF. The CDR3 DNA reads TGTGCCAGCAGTTCCTGGACAGGTTTTAACTATGGCTACACCTTC.